This paragraph covers one TCR beta chain sequence. The antigen is undetermined. This specimen belongs to a study of T cell responses to AZD1222 COVID-19 vaccine. Study overall: Timing groups of about 4 and about 12 weeks for second doses were pooled. Broader study findings: The donor cohort was predominantly white British with a female majority, and clonal diversity may have been underestimated. Spike-wide coverage was observed for vaccine-associated CD4 TCRs, with dominant responses at 160-218 and 743-854.

TCRdb's table, derived via immunoSEQ multiplex PCR, lists solely in-frame clones and lacks some. The sample yields 30,000 to 35,000 clones, roughly 90% seen once. V shed 0 bases and J 1 base; nucleotides not matched to a gene: 2. This CDR3 region has 15 residues. Per germline, CDR1 SGHAT and CDR2 FQNNGV. The chain recombines TRBV11-2 with TRBJ2-7; 8 bases agree with TRBD1. This specimen consisted of peripheral blood, obtained on day 0 of AZD1222 vaccination. The clonotype comes from an adult in good health. The CDR3 region has the DNA TGTGCCAGCAGCTTAGAGGGACAGGAGTCCTACGAGCAGTACTTC. It specifies CASSLEGQESYEQYF.